A selection of T cell receptor beta chains follows, all from one sample in a study of T cells in Graves' hyperthyroidism and ophthalmopathy. TCRdb re-called the multiplex PCR reads with MiXCR, one entry per CDR3 protein. The sample consists of roughly 600,000 distinct CDR3 sequences, about 14% of them appearing once. Material: blood. These receptors all stem from a woman aged 50 to 60 with Graves' ophthalmopathy. Each CDR3 is given with its conserved first and last residue. Each record gives: D gene, J gene, clone size, V gene, CDR3 protein, CDR3 DNA. D genes are given only for firm matches. Part of the rows lack a size; the others show once, few, many or a class for expanded clones.

D: NA
J: TRBJ1-2
size: many
V: TRBV12-3/TRBV12-4
CDR3: CASSYIRGGGYTF
DNA: TGTGCCAGCAGCTACATCAGGGGCGGAGGCTACACCTTC

D: TRBD2
J: TRBJ2-1
size: few
V: TRBV24-1
CDR3: CATSRISGGNEQFF
DNA: TGTGCCACCAGCAGAATTAGCGGGGGGAATGAGCAGTTCTTC

D: NA
J: TRBJ2-6
size: few
V: TRBV20-1
CDR3: CSAYDLRGFGANVLTF
DNA: TGCAGTGCTTACGATTTAAGGGGGTTTGGGGCCAACGTCCTGACTTTC

D: TRBD1
J: TRBJ1-4
size: NA
V: TRBV20-1
CDR3: CSARTTGVGEKLFF
DNA: TGCAGTGCTAGGACAACAGGGGTGGGTGAAAAACTGTTTTTT

D: TRBD1
J: TRBJ1-5
size: NA
V: TRBV6-1
CDR3: CASTLTGVGNQPQHF
DNA: TGTGCCAGCACCCTAACAGGGGTTGGCAATCAGCCCCAGCATTTT

D: NA
J: TRBJ1-2
size: NA
V: TRBV29-1
CDR3: CSVESRGLGYTF
DNA: TGCAGCGTTGAATCTCGGGGGCTTGGCTACACCTTC

D: NA
J: TRBJ2-1
size: many
V: TRBV11-2
CDR3: CASSAGQYNEQFF
DNA: TGTGCCAGCAGCGCGGGACAGTACAATGAGCAGTTCTTC

D: NA
J: TRBJ1-4
size: few
V: TRBV20-1
CDR3: CSARTNTGPNEKLFF
DNA: TGCAGTGCTAGAACGAATACAGGGCCTAATGAAAAACTGTTTTTT

D: NA
J: TRBJ2-1
size: NA
V: TRBV4-3
CDR3: CASSQNRLPPAFF
DNA: TGCGCCAGCAGCCAAAACCGATTACCACCGGCGTTCTTC

D: TRBD1
J: TRBJ1-5
size: NA
V: TRBV19
CDR3: CASSWGQHSNQPQHF
DNA: TGTGCCAGTAGTTGGGGACAGCACAGCAATCAGCCCCAGCATTTT

D: NA
J: TRBJ2-7
size: few
V: TRBV14
CDR3: CASSQDSLEQYF
DNA: TGTGCCAGCAGCCAAGATTCCCTCGAGCAGTACTTC

D: NA
J: TRBJ1-2
size: many
V: TRBV5-1
CDR3: CASSLAGDVSGYTF
DNA: TGCGCCAGCAGCTTGGCCGGGGACGTGAGTGGCTACACCTTC

D: TRBD1
J: TRBJ1-2
size: many
V: TRBV6-6
CDR3: CASSYSWTGGFGGYTF
DNA: TGTGCCAGCAGTTACTCGTGGACAGGGGGCTTCGGTGGCTACACCTTC

D: NA
J: TRBJ2-1
size: many
V: TRBV28
CDR3: CASSLSSRGEQFF
DNA: TGTGCCAGCAGTTTATCTTCGAGGGGGGAGCAGTTCTTC

D: NA
J: TRBJ2-2
size: NA
V: TRBV15
CDR3: CATSTRAWRPNTGELFF
DNA: TGTGCCACCAGCACCCGCGCCTGGCGCCCGAACACCGGGGAGCTGTTTTTT

D: TRBD2
J: TRBJ2-7
size: many
V: TRBV7-9
CDR3: CASQVGGGYEQYF
DNA: TGTGCCAGCCAGGTGGGCGGGGGGTACGAGCAGTACTTC

D: NA
J: TRBJ2-1
size: NA
V: TRBV18
CDR3: CASSPGGPLQETQFF
DNA: TGTGCCAGCTCACCGGGGGGGCCTCTCCAAGAGACCCAGTTCTTC

D: NA
J: TRBJ2-7
size: NA
V: TRBV27
CDR3: CASSLAWGGGTYEQYF
DNA: TGTGCCAGCAGTTTGGCGTGGGGTGGGGGTACCTACGAGCAGTACTTC

D: NA
J: TRBJ1-5
size: many
V: TRBV19
CDR3: CASSIGGPAYSNQPQHF
DNA: TGTGCCAGTAGTATAGGTGGGCCTGCTTATAGCAATCAGCCCCAGCATTTT

D: TRBD2
J: TRBJ2-4
size: NA
V: TRBV20-1
CDR3: CSARIGTSGLNIQYF
DNA: TGCAGTGCTCGGATAGGGACTAGCGGCTTGAACATTCAGTACTTC

D: NA
J: TRBJ2-7
size: NA
V: TRBV6-1
CDR3: CATGGAGLYEQYF
DNA: TGTGCCACGGGTGGGGCAGGGCTTTACGAGCAGTACTTC

D: NA
J: TRBJ2-3
size: many
V: TRBV12-3/TRBV12-4
CDR3: CASSFLSGSVADTQYF
DNA: TGTGCCAGCAGTTTTTTGAGCGGAAGCGTCGCAGATACGCAGTATTTT

D: TRBD2
J: TRBJ2-1
size: many
V: TRBV5-1
CDR3: CASSLAIWSSGSINEQFF
DNA: TGCGCCAGCAGCTTGGCCATTTGGAGTAGCGGGAGCATCAATGAGCAGTTCTTC

D: TRBD1
J: TRBJ1-1
size: NA
V: TRBV6-1
CDR3: CASTTGGLNTEAFF
DNA: TGTGCCAGCACAACAGGGGGGCTGAACACTGAAGCTTTCTTT

D: TRBD1
J: TRBJ1-6
size: few
V: TRBV20-1
CDR3: CSAREVRQGVSSPLHF
DNA: TGCAGTGCTAGAGAAGTCAGACAGGGAGTGAGTTCACCCCTCCACTTT

D: NA
J: TRBJ1-2
size: few
V: TRBV27
CDR3: CASGPIGGLGYGYTF
DNA: TGTGCCAGCGGGCCGATAGGAGGTCTCGGCTATGGCTACACCTTC

D: TRBD2
J: TRBJ2-3
size: many
V: TRBV28
CDR3: CASRPRTSGYTDTQYF
DNA: TGTGCCAGCAGACCACGGACTAGCGGCTACACAGATACGCAGTATTTT

D: NA
J: TRBJ2-5
size: many
V: TRBV28
CDR3: CASSLQGQVEETQYF
DNA: TGTGCCAGCAGTTTACAGGGACAAGTAGAGGAGACCCAGTACTTC

D: NA
J: TRBJ2-1
size: many
V: TRBV29-1
CDR3: CSVGGSSYNEQFF
DNA: TGCAGTGTTGGGGGCTCTTCCTACAATGAGCAGTTCTTC

D: NA
J: TRBJ2-3
size: many
V: TRBV4-1
CDR3: CASSQFAGTDTQYF
DNA: TGCGCCAGCAGCCAATTTGCAGGCACAGATACGCAGTATTTT

D: TRBD1
J: TRBJ1-5
size: NA
V: TRBV13
CDR3: CASSQGGGRGEPQHF
DNA: TGTGCCAGCAGCCAGGGGGGCGGCAGGGGAGAGCCCCAGCATTTT

D: TRBD1
J: TRBJ2-1
size: few
V: TRBV28
CDR3: CASSLWSGGAGSYNEQFF
DNA: TGTGCCAGCAGTTTATGGTCAGGGGGCGCGGGATCCTACAATGAGCAGTTCTTC

D: NA
J: TRBJ2-7
size: many
V: TRBV7-9
CDR3: CASAGTYEQYF
DNA: TGTGCCAGCGCGGGGACCTACGAGCAGTACTTC

D: NA
J: TRBJ1-1
size: many
V: TRBV30
CDR3: CAWARMNTEAFF
DNA: TGTGCCTGGGCACGGATGAACACTGAAGCTTTCTTT

D: TRBD2
J: TRBJ2-5
size: once
V: TRBV28
CDR3: CASSSLRRRPEVAGAETQYF
DNA: TGTGCCAGCAGTTCCCTCAGGCGTCGGCCCGAGGTAGCGGGAGCAGAGACCCAGTACTTC

D: TRBD2
J: TRBJ2-1
size: NA
V: TRBV11-3
CDR3: CASSFDLSIAGGGEQFF
DNA: TGTGCCAGCAGCTTCGATCTATCGATAGCGGGAGGAGGTGAGCAGTTCTTC

D: TRBD2
J: TRBJ2-5
size: many
V: TRBV28
CDR3: CASSPLAGEETQYF
DNA: TGTGCCAGCAGCCCACTAGCGGGAGAAGAGACCCAGTACTTC

D: NA
J: TRBJ2-2
size: few
V: TRBV19
CDR3: CATRTPGVTGELFF
DNA: TGTGCCACCCGAACGCCGGGGGTCACCGGGGAGCTGTTTTTT

D: TRBD2
J: TRBJ2-1
size: many
V: TRBV2
CDR3: CASTREWDNEQFF
DNA: TGTGCCAGCACGCGGGAGTGGGACAATGAGCAGTTCTTC

D: NA
J: TRBJ1-6
size: NA
V: TRBV6-5
CDR3: CASSYSIRGSLHF
DNA: TGTGCCAGCAGTTACTCGATCCGGGGGTCTCTCCACTTT

D: NA
J: TRBJ1-4
size: NA
V: TRBV7-9
CDR3: CASSQGRITTNEKLFF
DNA: TGTGCCAGCAGCCAAGGGAGAATAACAACTAATGAAAAACTGTTTTTT

D: TRBD2
J: TRBJ2-7
size: NA
V: TRBV28
CDR3: CASSSTSGFILAYEQYF
DNA: TGTGCCAGCAGCTCGACTAGCGGGTTTATCCTCGCCTACGAGCAGTACTTC

D: NA
J: TRBJ1-2
size: many
V: TRBV27
CDR3: CASSLRQTENGYTF
DNA: TGTGCCAGCAGTTTACGCCAAACAGAGAACGGCTACACCTTC

D: NA
J: TRBJ2-1
size: NA
V: TRBV7-9
CDR3: CASSFTGPESFNEQFF
DNA: TGTGCCAGCAGCTTTACAGGGCCGGAATCCTTCAACGAGCAGTTCTTC

D: NA
J: TRBJ2-3
size: few
V: TRBV27
CDR3: CASSPTPTSTDTQYF
DNA: TGTGCCAGCAGTCCCACCCCTACCTCCACAGATACGCAGTATTTT

D: NA
J: TRBJ2-3
size: many
V: TRBV2
CDR3: CASNPPRGAQGADTQYF
DNA: TGTGCCAGCAACCCCCCACGGGGAGCGCAGGGCGCAGATACGCAGTATTTT

D: NA
J: TRBJ2-1
size: many
V: TRBV20-1
CDR3: CSADKGGGIYNEQFF
DNA: TGCAGTGCCGATAAGGGGGGGGGTATTTACAATGAGCAGTTCTTC

D: NA
J: TRBJ1-2
size: few
V: TRBV16
CDR3: CASSQSRGFGGNQGYTF
DNA: TGTGCCAGCAGCCAATCGAGGGGATTTGGAGGGAATCAAGGCTACACCTTC

D: TRBD2
J: TRBJ2-1
size: many
V: TRBV5-1
CDR3: CASSFGLADYNEQFF
DNA: TGTGCCAGCAGTTTCGGACTAGCGGACTACAATGAGCAGTTCTTC